The entry that follows covers one T cell receptor beta chain sequence. These data originate in a study of control samples from healthy donors and cancer patients. There are 16 residues in the CDR3. Germline V gene sequence: CDR1 SGHNT, CDR2 YYREEE (reference sequence). The germline V and J ends were trimmed by 0 bases and 1 base, with 13 bases remaining between them. TCRdb's table, derived via immunoSEQ multiplex PCR, lists solely in-frame clones and lacks some. Among 24,000 or so clones, approximately 91% were seen once, and the ten largest hold 13%. The sample comprised PBMCs. The V gene is TRBV5-4, the J gene TRBJ1-1; a weak D match, TRBD1 (5 bases). This sequence was found in a man in his forties or fifties with lung cancer. CDR3 region: CASSLVPQGPNTEAFF. CDR3 nucleotides: TGTGCCAGCAGCTTGGTACCCCAGGGTCCGAACACTGAAGCTTTCTTT.